These 26 T cell receptor beta chains were all obtained from the same sample, sequenced in a study of human T cells and chemical hapten exposure. TCRdb re-analysed the RACE reads in MiXCR, keeping a single row per CDR3 protein. The sample yields about 380,000 distinct CDR3 sequences, about 4.8% seen once. Time point meaning: patch test 1, 2 weeks after DPC sensitization. As to treatment: therapeutic diphenylcyclopropenone sensitization with weekly scalp DPC. The sample in question was whole blood, obtained in connection with sensitization to the hapten diphenylcyclopropenone (DPC). Every receptor here comes from a woman between 45 and 60 years old with alopecia areata. Some clones in this sample may be carry-over from other donors' samples.

A few counts support this clonotype. V is TRBV4-1 and J is TRBJ2-5, with 14 bases lining up with TRBD2. Unmatched junction bases numbered 5, after V lost 0 bases and J lost 5 bases. The CDR3 loop spans 17 amino acids. Looked up from germline, CDR1 is MGHRA and CDR2 is YSYEKL. The CDR3 loop is CASSQDAGLAGVETQYF. The CDR3 bases are TGCGCCAGCAGCCAAGACGCGGGACTAGCGGGGGTGGAGACCCAGTACTTC.

This clonotype occurred many times. V gene TRBV24-1 combines with J gene TRBJ2-7; perhaps TRBD2 as D (6 bases). Germline CDR1 reads KGHDR; CDR2 reads SFDVKD. CDR3 length equals 15 residues. The ends were cut back, 7 bases at V and 3 bases at J, with 18 bases in the middle. The CDR3 protein is CATSVLRGKFYEQYF. CDR3 DNA sequence: TGTGCCACCAGCGTCCTTCGGGGGAAATTCTACGAGCAGTACTTC.

There are many counts of this clonotype. This chain uses TRBV6-2 or TRBV6-3 with TRBJ1-5; D is unclear. The CDR3 has 16 residues. CDR1 MNHEY and CDR2 SVGEGT come from the germline V gene. V lost 5 bases to trimming and J lost 2 bases, with 16 bases between them. CDR3: CASSEHLMHGNQPQHF. The CDR3 DNA reads TGTGCCAGCAGTGAACACCTAATGCATGGCAATCAGCCCCAGCATTTT.

This clonotype showed up many times. The chain links TRBV9 to TRBJ1-6; D remains unclear. There are 14 residues in the CDR3. Deletions cut 0 bases from V and 9 bases from J, with 10 bases between. Germline CDR1 is SGDLS and CDR2 is YYNGEE. This CDR3 reads CASSVVGSGSPLHF. The CDR3 DNA follows: TGTGCCAGCAGCGTAGTGGGGAGCGGTTCACCCCTCCACTTT.

V usage is TRBV5-1 and J usage is TRBJ2-3, with 7 bases that match TRBD1. CDR1 and CDR2 from the germline V gene are SGHRS and YFSETQ. Germline trimming cut 3 bases from V and 3 bases from J; bases unmatched to any gene: 4. The CDR3 loop spans 14 amino acids. Written as DNA, the CDR3 is TGCGCCAGCAGCTGGAAACAGGGGACAGATACGCAGTATTTT. Its translation: CASSWKQGTDTQYF.

This clonotype has a handful of counts. V is TRBV7-9 and J is TRBJ2-5; the D gene is possibly TRBD2 (5 bases). The V gene's germline CDR1 is SEHNR and CDR2 FQNEAQ (reference sequence). This CDR3 spans 13 amino acids. Trimming cost V 5 bases and J 3 bases, with 10 bases left between them. The CDR3 DNA reads TGTGCCAGCAGCACGGGATCCAAAGAGACCCAGTACTTC. It translates to CASSTGSKETQYF.

Notes on this clonotype: Compared with germline, one end of the junction differs, possibly owing to a read error. CDR3 DNA sequence: TGCAGTGCTCTGACAGGGAGTAATTCACCCCACCACTTT. Translating gives CSALTGSNSPHHF. This rearrangement joins TRBV20-1 to TRBJ1-6; TRBD1 agrees at 7 bases. The CDR3 sequence is 13 residues long. Germline CDR1 is DFQATT and CDR2 is SNEGSKA (reference sequence).

This clonotype occurred many times. This chain joins TRBV12-3 or TRBV12-4 and TRBJ2-1, with unresolved D. This CDR3 is 12 amino acids long. V shed 5 bases and J shed 9 bases, with 11 bases lying between them. CDR3 sequence (DNA): TGTGCCAGCAGTCGTTATGAGCTTGAGCAGTTCTTC. It codes for CASSRYELEQFF.

This clonotype was recorded at least ten times. The chain carries TRBV12-3 or TRBV12-4 and TRBJ1-2, with D perhaps matching TRBD1 (5 bases). V was shortened by 4 bases and J by 6 bases, with 9 bases between the two germline ends. The CDR3 sequence is 12 residues long. For the CDR3, the DNA is TGTGCCAGCAGTTGGCAGGGTGATGGCTACACCTTC. Translation gives CASSWQGDGYTF.

As concerns this clonotype: A junction end diverges from the germline sequence, so it may reflect a read error. The chain is built from TRBV2 and TRBJ2-2; 11 bases match TRBD2. Germline V gives CDR1 SNHLY, CDR2 FYNNEI. The CDR3 is made up of 16 amino acids. CDR3 bases: TGTGCCAGCAGTTTCGGGAGTAGCGGGGGGGCCGGGGAGCTGATTTTT. Encoded protein: CASSFGSSGGAGELIF.

This clonotype was recorded many times. The J gene is TRBJ2-3, the V gene TRBV2; D tentatively reads TRBD1 or TRBD2 (5 bases each). Germline V gene lookup returns CDR1 SNHLY and CDR2 FYNNEI. The CDR3 is 15 residues long. The V gene lost 4 bases and the J gene lost 0 bases, with 11 bases spanning the gap. The CDR3 bases are TGTGCCAGCAGTGCCGGGACCCACAGCACAGATACGCAGTATTTT. Amino acid sequence: CASSAGTHSTDTQYF. The full variable domain, with the rest looked up from reference TRBV2 and TRBJ2-3, is EPEVTQTPSHQVTQMGQEVILRCVPISNHLYFYWYRQILGQKVEFLVSFYNNEISEKSEIFDDQFSVERPDGSNFTLKIRSTKLEDSAMYFCASSAGTHSTDTQYFGPGTRLTVL.

The table lists this clonotype with a few counts. The chain has TRBV7-6 and TRBJ2-3, with 10 bases lining up with TRBD2. From germline, CDR1 is SGHVS and CDR2 FNYEAQ. There are 16 residues in the CDR3. V gave up 4 bases and J gave up 6 bases; unmatched junction bases: 10. The CDR3 DNA follows: TGTGCCAGCAGCTCCCCCAAAGCGGGGGGGTTGGATACGCAGTATTTT. Translated, it gives CASSSPKAGGLDTQYF.

This clonotype has at least ten counts. The chain carries TRBV24-1 and TRBJ1-1; a possible D gene is TRBD1 (6 bases). V was trimmed by 9 bases and J by 2 bases, leaving 12 bases between them. CDR1 is KGHDR and CDR2 is SFDVKD in the germline V gene. This CDR3 comprises 13 residues. CDR3 amino acids: CATWTDGNTEAFF. The CDR3 region has the DNA TGTGCCACCTGGACAGATGGCAACACTGAAGCTTTCTTT.

This clonotype has a count of ten or more. This chain uses TRBV19 with TRBJ2-6; D unresolved. Trimming cost V 7 bases and J 0 bases, with 10 bases left between them. Germline loops: CDR1 LNHDA, CDR2 SQIVND (reference sequence). The CDR3 runs to 15 residues. CDR3 bases: TGTGCCAGTACGCCGTTCTACTCTGGGGCCAACGTCCTGACTTTC. This encodes CASTPFYSGANVLTF.

This clonotype was picked up many times. This chain uses TRBV12-5 with TRBJ1-5, with D possibly matching TRBD1 (5 bases). Looked up from germline, CDR1 is LGHNT and CDR2 is FRNRAP. The V and J ends lost 7 bases and 4 bases respectively, with 8 bases between them. The CDR3 spans 12 residues. Here the CDR3 reads CASARGNQPQHF. In DNA, the CDR3 is TGTGCTAGTGCCCGGGGGAATCAGCCCCAGCATTTT.

There are many counts of this clonotype. The chain recombines TRBV5-6 with TRBJ2-1; TRBD2 is a possible D gene (5 bases). Trimming left V 0 bases short and J 10 bases short, with 8 bases between. Germline CDR1 SGHDT, CDR2 YYEEEE. There are 12 residues in the CDR3. The CDR3 sequence is CASSLGPGEQFF. Written as DNA, the CDR3 is TGTGCCAGCAGCTTGGGGCCGGGAGAGCAGTTCTTC. The whole variable domain, remainder taken from reference TRBV5-6 and TRBJ2-1, is DAGVTQSPTHLIKTRGQQVTLRCSPKSGHDTVSWYQQALGQGPQFIFQYYEEEERQRGNFPDRFSGHQFPNYSSELNVNALLLGDSALYLCASSLGPGEQFFGPGTRLTVL.

This clonotype was seen ten or more times. V is TRBV29-1 and J is TRBJ1-3; 7 bases fit TRBD1. The CDR3 is made up of 14 amino acids. V trimming: 5 bases; J trimming: 0 bases; junction bases outside the gene matches: 4. Per the germline V gene, CDR1 is SQVTM and CDR2 is ANQGSEA. CDR3 in amino acids: CSVFQGGSGNTIYF. CDR3 DNA sequence: TGCAGCGTTTTCCAGGGGGGCTCTGGAAACACCATATATTTT.

This clonotype appeared many times. The chain combines TRBV9 with TRBJ2-3, with a tentative D call TRBD1 (6 bases). CDR3 size: 13 residues. Per germline, CDR1 SGDLS and CDR2 YYNGEE. V was trimmed by 3 bases and J by 3 bases, leaving 8 bases between them. The CDR3 reads CASSGQETDTQYF. The CDR3 DNA is TGTGCCAGCAGCGGACAGGAAACAGATACGCAGTATTTT.

The genes are TRBV29-1 and TRBJ1-4; TRBD1 might be the D (5 bases). The CDR3 totals 12 residues. V was clipped by 6 bases and J by 7 bases, with 12 bases between them. Per germline, CDR1 SQVTM and CDR2 ANQGSEA. CDR3 in DNA: TGCAGCGTGGCCGGGGGGTCTGAAAAACTGTTTTTT. It encodes CSVAGGSEKLFF.

This clonotype was recorded at least ten times. This chain links TRBV29-1 with TRBJ1-2; D call uncertain. Per germline, CDR1 SQVTM and CDR2 ANQGSEA. Trimming left V 3 bases short and J 2 bases short, with 13 bases between. This CDR3 spans 14 amino acids. The chain's CDR3 is CSVEVMGRNYGYTF. CDR3 bases: TGCAGCGTTGAGGTGATGGGGAGGAACTATGGCTACACCTTC.

The sample holds many counts of this clonotype. V gene TRBV18 combines with J gene TRBJ2-3; D gene uncertain. Trimming pared 0 bases from V and 0 bases from J, leaving 13 bases between. The V gene's germline CDR1 is KGHSH and CDR2 LQKENI. This CDR3 is built from 17 residues. CDR3 protein: CASSPPATVASTDTQYF. CDR3 DNA: TGTGCCAGCTCACCACCGGCTACAGTAGCTAGCACAGATACGCAGTATTTT.

The chain carries TRBV12-3 or TRBV12-4 and TRBJ2-7; D gene unclear. V was pared by 3 bases and J by 2 bases, with 8 bases between. The CDR3 extends over 13 amino acids. CDR3 loop: CASSLKSTYEQYF. The DNA of the CDR3 is TGTGCCAGCAGTTTGAAGAGCACCTACGAGCAGTACTTC.

CDR3 sequence reads: CASSSSGRGGTQYF. For the CDR3, the DNA is TGTGCCAGCAGTTCTAGCGGGAGGGGTGGTACGCAGTATTTT. The genes are TRBV28 and TRBJ2-3, with 12 bases lining up with TRBD2. Looked up from germline, CDR1 is MDHEN and CDR2 is SYDVKM. Unmatched junction bases numbered 4, after V lost 4 bases and J lost 8 bases. The CDR3 runs 14 residues.

The J gene is TRBJ2-2, the V gene TRBV29-1; tentatively, D is TRBD2 (6 bases). CDR1 SQVTM and CDR2 ANQGSEA come from the germline V gene. The V end was cut by 3 bases, the J end by 7 bases, with 9 bases between. The CDR3 runs 12 residues. The CDR3 DNA follows: TGCAGCGTTGAGGAGGGGTTCGGGGAGCTGTTTTTT. Translating gives CSVEEGFGELFF.

The chain combines TRBV4-3 with TRBJ2-2; no clear D gene. This CDR3 contains 12 residues. CDR1 LGHNA and CDR2 YSLEER come from the germline V gene. Trimming took off 2 bases at V and 6 bases at J, with 4 bases between the two ends. This CDR3 is CASSQKPGELFF. CDR3 DNA: TGCGCCAGCAGCCAAAAACCCGGGGAGCTGTTTTTT.

This clonotype was seen only a few times. This sequence joins TRBV20-1 and TRBJ2-7; weak D call: TRBD2 (5 bases). Between the trimmed V and J ends, which lost 7 bases and 0 bases, there was a span of 19 bases. Per germline, CDR1 DFQATT and CDR2 SNEGSKA (reference sequence). This CDR3 has 15 amino acids. CDR3 sequence reads: CSVSLRAPSSYEQYF. The CDR3 region has the DNA TGCAGTGTCAGCTTGCGGGCTCCCAGCTCCTACGAGCAGTACTTC.